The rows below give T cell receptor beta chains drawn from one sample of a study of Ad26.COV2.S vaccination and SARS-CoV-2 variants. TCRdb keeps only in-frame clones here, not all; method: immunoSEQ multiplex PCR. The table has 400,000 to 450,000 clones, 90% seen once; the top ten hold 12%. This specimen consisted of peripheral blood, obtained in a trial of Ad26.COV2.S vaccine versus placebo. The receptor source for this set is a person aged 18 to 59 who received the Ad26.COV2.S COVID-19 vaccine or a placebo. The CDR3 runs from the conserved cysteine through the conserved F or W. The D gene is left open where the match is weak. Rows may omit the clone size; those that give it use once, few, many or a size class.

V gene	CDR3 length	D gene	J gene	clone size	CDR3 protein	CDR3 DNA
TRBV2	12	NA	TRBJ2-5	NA	CASTDEAETQYF	TGTGCCAGCACGGATGAGGCAGAGACCCAGTACTTC
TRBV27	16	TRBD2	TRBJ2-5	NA	CASSLSALAGEETQYF	TGTGCCAGCAGTTTATCGGCACTAGCGGGAGAAGAGACCCAGTACTTC
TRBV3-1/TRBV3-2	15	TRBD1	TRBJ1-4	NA	CASSRPGQEAEKLFF	TGTGCCAGCAGCCGACCGGGACAGGAAGCTGAAAAACTGTTTTTT
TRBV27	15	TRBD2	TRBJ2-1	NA	CASSPRTSGRNEQFF	TGTGCCAGCAGTCCGAGGACTAGCGGGAGAAATGAGCAGTTCTTC
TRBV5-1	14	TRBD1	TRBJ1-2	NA	CASSLDGTVYGYTF	TGCGCCAGCAGCTTGGACGGGACAGTCTATGGCTACACCTTC
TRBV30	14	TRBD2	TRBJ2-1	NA	CAWSAGGPYNEQFF	TGTGCCTGGTCGGCGGGAGGGCCGTACAATGAGCAGTTCTTC
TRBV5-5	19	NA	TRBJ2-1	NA	CASSATFAAGGDTSNEQFF	TGTGCCAGCAGCGCAACCTTTGCGGCAGGTGGTGACACTTCCAATGAGCAGTTCTTC
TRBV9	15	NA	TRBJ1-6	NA	CASSLGGANNSPLHF	TGTGCCAGCAGCCTGGGGGGGGCCAACAATTCACCCCTCCACTTT
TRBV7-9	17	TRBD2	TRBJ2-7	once	CASSPAWSSGRAYEQYF	TGTGCCAGCAGCCCAGCCTGGTCTAGCGGGAGGGCCTACGAGCAGTACTTC
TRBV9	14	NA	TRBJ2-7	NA	CASSTGLTQGEQYF	TGTGCCAGCAGCACGGGACTAACCCAGGGGGAGCAGTACTTC
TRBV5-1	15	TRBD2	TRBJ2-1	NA	CASSLELAYYNEQFF	TGCGCCAGCAGCTTGGAACTAGCGTACTACAATGAGCAGTTCTTC
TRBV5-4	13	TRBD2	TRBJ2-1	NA	CASSTKAGTSGFF	TGTGCCAGCAGCACGAAAGCTGGGACTAGCGGCTTCTTC
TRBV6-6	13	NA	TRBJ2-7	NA	CASSSAGGYEQYF	TGTGCCAGCAGCTCCGCAGGGGGGTACGAGCAGTACTTC
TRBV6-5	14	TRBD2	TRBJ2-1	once	CASTVTSGTGEQFF	TGTGCCTCGACGGTGACTAGCGGGACTGGTGAGCAGTTCTTC
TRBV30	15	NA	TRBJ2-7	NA	CAWSVTGTHLHEQYF	TGTGCCTGGAGTGTCACCGGGACCCACCTCCACGAGCAGTACTTC
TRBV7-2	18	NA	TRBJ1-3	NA	CASSLVPGLVLSGNTIYF	TGTGCCAGCAGCTTAGTGCCAGGACTTGTCCTCTCTGGAAACACCATATATTTT
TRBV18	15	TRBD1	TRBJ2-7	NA	CASSSTGEVGYEQYF	TGTGCCAGCTCATCGACAGGGGAGGTGGGCTACGAGCAGTACTTC
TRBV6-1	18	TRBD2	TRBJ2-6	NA	CASSEEVGRGSGANVLTF	TGTGCCAGCAGTGAGGAGGTGGGGAGGGGCTCTGGGGCCAACGTCCTGACTTTC
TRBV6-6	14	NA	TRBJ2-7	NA	CASSLDSAPYEQYF	TGTGCCAGCAGTTTGGACAGTGCCCCCTACGAGCAGTACTTC
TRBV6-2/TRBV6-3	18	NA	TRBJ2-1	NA	CASSYSSWRERGYNEQFF	TGTGCCAGCAGTTACTCGAGTTGGCGGGAACGGGGTTACAATGAGCAGTTCTTC
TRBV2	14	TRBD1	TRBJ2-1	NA	CASSRTGVGNEQFF	TGTGCCAGCAGTCGGACAGGGGTGGGCAATGAGCAGTTCTTC
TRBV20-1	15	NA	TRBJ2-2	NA	CSASSQGRSTGELFF	TGCAGTGCTAGTTCTCAGGGGAGGAGCACCGGGGAGCTGTTTTTT
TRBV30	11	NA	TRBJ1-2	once	CAWTRTAGYTF	TGTGCCTGGACCAGGACAGCTGGCTACACCTTC
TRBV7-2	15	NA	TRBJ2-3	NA	CASSSTGARTDTQYF	TGTGCCAGCAGCTCGACCGGGGCTCGCACAGATACGCAGTATTTT
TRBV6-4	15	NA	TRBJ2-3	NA	CASSPTAGSTDTQYF	TGTGCCAGCAGTCCCACTGCTGGCAGCACAGATACGCAGTATTTT